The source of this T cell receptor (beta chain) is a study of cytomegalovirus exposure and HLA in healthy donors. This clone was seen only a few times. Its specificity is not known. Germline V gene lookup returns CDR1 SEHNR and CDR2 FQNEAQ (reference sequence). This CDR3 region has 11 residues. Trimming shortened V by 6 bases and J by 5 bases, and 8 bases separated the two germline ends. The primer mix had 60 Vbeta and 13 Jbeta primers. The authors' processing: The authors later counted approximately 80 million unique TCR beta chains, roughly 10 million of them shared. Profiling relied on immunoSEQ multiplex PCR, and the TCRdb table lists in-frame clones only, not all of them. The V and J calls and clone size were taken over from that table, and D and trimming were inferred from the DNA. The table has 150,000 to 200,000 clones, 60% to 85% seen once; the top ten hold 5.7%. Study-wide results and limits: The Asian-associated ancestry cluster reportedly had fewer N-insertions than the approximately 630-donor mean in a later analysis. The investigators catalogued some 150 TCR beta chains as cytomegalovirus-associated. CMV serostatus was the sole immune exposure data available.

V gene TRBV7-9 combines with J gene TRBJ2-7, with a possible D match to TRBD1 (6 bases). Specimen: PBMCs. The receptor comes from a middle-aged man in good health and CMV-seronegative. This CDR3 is CASRGTNEQYF. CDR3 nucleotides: TGTGCCAGCAGAGGGACAAACGAGCAGTACTTC.